This record concerns one T cell receptor (beta chain) sequence. The antigen remains unidentified. The data are from a study of shared clonotypes between healthy human individuals. Study-level findings and limits: There were few donors, and this limited the genetic and exposure-history diversity represented.

TCRdb's table, derived via immunoSEQ multiplex PCR, lists solely in-frame clones and lacks some. The sample contains 450,000 to 500,000 clones, 70% to 80% of which appear only once. The CDR3 length is 13 residues. Germline CDR1 reads SEHNR; CDR2 reads FQNEAQ (reference sequence). V was trimmed by 6 bases and J by 4 bases, leaving 12 bases between them. Sequencing was performed on PBMCs. This chain uses TRBV7-9 with TRBJ1-2; D is unclear. The TCR comes from a woman in her thirties or forties in good health. Some clones in this sample may be carry-over from other donors' samples. CDR3 loop: CASRDAVLYGYTF. CDR3 nucleotide sequence: TGTGCCAGCAGGGACGCGGTACTCTATGGCTACACCTTC.